This is a list of T cell receptor beta chains from one sample in a study of T cell repertoires in cytomegalovirus infection. TCRdb independently ran MiXCR on the reads; one entry per CDR3 protein. The table shows roughly 500,000 distinct CDR3 sequences, with about 11% occurring only once. The sample consisted of PBMCs. All receptors derive from a human donor in good health (CMV status not recorded). Some clones in this sample may be carry-over from other donors' samples. The CDR3 runs from the conserved cysteine through the conserved F or W. The D gene is left open where the match is weak. Size tells how often a clone was seen (once, few, many) or the class of an expanded clone, and some rows leave it out.

j_call clone_size d_call v_call cdr3_aa cdr3_nt
TRBJ1-1 NA NA TRBV10-3 CAISESGGPLNTEAFF TGTGCCATCAGTGAGTCGGGGGGTCCCTTGAACACTGAAGCTTTCTTT
TRBJ2-1 NA TRBD2 TRBV20-1 CSAAGDPYNEQFF TGCAGTGCTGCGGGGGACCCCTACAATGAGCAGTTCTTC
TRBJ2-2 many NA TRBV7-8 CASIQSRGGRRTGELFF TGTGCCAGCATCCAGTCCAGGGGGGGGAGGCGCACCGGGGAGCTGTTTTTT
TRBJ2-6 many TRBD1 TRBV4-1 CASSQPGQGLTGANVLTF TGCGCCAGCAGCCAACCGGGACAGGGGTTGACTGGGGCCAACGTCCTGACTTTC
TRBJ1-1 many NA TRBV7-2 CASSLEILGTEAFF TGTGCCAGCAGCTTAGAAATCCTTGGCACTGAAGCTTTCTTT
TRBJ2-5 few TRBD1 TRBV20-1 CSAFPTGWETQYF TGCAGTGCTTTCCCGACAGGGTGGGAGACCCAGTACTTC
TRBJ2-7 NA TRBD1 TRBV14 CASSPRPFRDSSYEQYF TGTGCCAGCAGCCCTCGCCCATTCCGGGACAGTTCCTACGAGCAGTACTTC
TRBJ1-1 many NA TRBV6-5 CASGSTEAFF TGTGCCAGCGGCAGCACTGAAGCTTTCTTT
TRBJ1-1 many NA TRBV12-3/TRBV12-4 CASGMGHRVEAFF TGTGCCAGCGGCATGGGACATCGGGTTGAAGCTTTCTTT
TRBJ1-2 NA NA TRBV15 CATSRDGGGYTF TGTGCCACCAGCAGAGATGGGGGTGGCTACACCTTC
TRBJ1-2 many TRBD1 TRBV7-2 CASSRTSTPGGYGYTF TGTGCCAGCAGCAGAACGAGCACTCCAGGGGGCTATGGCTACACCTTC
TRBJ1-3 many NA TRBV9 CASSVARSGRDTIYF TGTGCCAGCAGCGTAGCTCGTTCGGGTAGGGACACCATATATTTT
TRBJ2-2 few TRBD1 TRBV20-1 CSARGLRGQGNTGELFF TGCAGTGCTAGAGGTCTAAGGGGACAGGGGAACACCGGGGAGCTGTTTTTT
TRBJ1-2 few NA TRBV12-3/TRBV12-4 CASSPSFLAGANYGYTF TGTGCCAGCAGTCCGTCGTTCTTGGCCGGAGCTAACTATGGCTACACCTTC
TRBJ1-1 many NA TRBV12-3/TRBV12-4 CASRQLHEAFF TGTGCCAGCAGACAGTTGCACGAAGCTTTCTTT
TRBJ2-2 NA NA TRBV6-5 CASRAPGNTGELFF TGTGCCAGCAGAGCCCCAGGGAACACCGGGGAGCTGTTTTTT
TRBJ1-2 many NA TRBV7-2 CASSLNQIYGYTF TGTGCCAGCAGCTTAAATCAGATCTATGGCTACACCTTC
TRBJ2-2 NA NA TRBV5-8 CASCWAGIITGELFF TGTGCCAGCTGCTGGGCAGGGATAATTACCGGGGAGCTGTTTTTT
TRBJ1-1 NA NA TRBV28 CASGIGRTEAFF TGTGCCTCCGGCATAGGTCGCACTGAAGCTTTCTTT
TRBJ2-1 NA NA TRBV27 CASKVLPYNEQFF TGTGCCAGCAAGGTACTACCATACAATGAGCAGTTCTTC
TRBJ1-1 few NA TRBV5-6 CASSSITGWAYAEAFF TGTGCCAGCAGCTCGATAACAGGCTGGGCCTATGCTGAAGCTTTCTTT
TRBJ2-7 NA NA TRBV27 CASSFGRSDEQYF TGTGCCAGCAGTTTCGGGCGGAGTGACGAGCAGTACTTC
TRBJ2-7 few NA TRBV3-1 CASSQTTASYEQYF TGTGCCAGCAGCCAAACCACGGCTTCCTACGAGCAGTACTTC
TRBJ1-2 many TRBD1 TRBV6-6 CASSIDGQGGYTF TGTGCCAGCAGTATCGACGGACAGGGGGGCTACACCTTC
TRBJ2-1 many TRBD2 TRBV5-8 CASSSGPGGYNEQFF TGTGCCAGCAGCTCAGGACCCGGGGGGTACAATGAGCAGTTCTTC
TRBJ1-2 few NA TRBV5-1 CASSLTGRSYGYTF TGCGCCAGCAGCTTGACAGGGAGGTCCTATGGCTACACCTTC
TRBJ2-4 many NA TRBV5-5 CASSLWGGAEYF TGTGCCAGCAGCTTGTGGGGGGGGGCTGAGTACTTC
TRBJ1-6 many NA TRBV7-9 CASSLESSPLHF TGTGCCAGCAGCTTAGAGAGTTCACCCCTCCACTTT
TRBJ2-2 NA NA TRBV20-1 CSARDHYTGELFF TGCAGTGCTAGGGACCACTACACCGGGGAGCTGTTTTTT
TRBJ2-2 many NA TRBV7-2 CASSLGLWTARTGELFF TGTGCCAGCAGCTTAGGTCTATGGACAGCTAGAACCGGGGAGCTGTTTTTT
TRBJ2-1 NA TRBD1 TRBV18 CASSRDRVNEQFF TGTGCCAGCTCACGGGACAGGGTAAATGAGCAGTTCTTC
TRBJ1-1 many TRBD1 TRBV7-2 CASSSGTGNFVAFF TGTGCCAGCAGCTCCGGGACAGGGAACTTCGTAGCTTTCTTT
TRBJ2-5 many NA TRBV7-9 CASSLWSHRAQTQYF TGTGCCAGCAGCTTATGGTCACACAGGGCCCAGACCCAGTACTTC
TRBJ2-1 many NA TRBV11-3 CASSLGFGGAAYNEQFF TGTGCCAGCAGCTTAGGGTTTGGGGGGGCCGCCTACAATGAGCAGTTCTTC
TRBJ1-5 many TRBD1 TRBV12-3/TRBV12-4 CASRPGQGGTQPQHF TGTGCCAGCAGACCCGGACAGGGTGGTACCCAGCCCCAGCATTTT
TRBJ2-1 few TRBD2 TRBV20-1 CSAIPISGRADNEQFF TGCAGTGCCATTCCGATAAGCGGGAGGGCCGACAATGAGCAGTTCTTC
TRBJ2-3 many NA TRBV7-9 CASSVYSRGTDTQYF TGTGCCAGCAGCGTATACAGTAGGGGCACAGATACGCAGTATTTT
TRBJ1-5 NA NA TRBV2 CASGGYSNQPQHF TGTGCCAGCGGGGGCTATAGCAATCAGCCCCAGCATTTT
TRBJ1-3 few NA TRBV28 CASSQLNTIYF TGTGCCAGCAGTCAATTAAACACCATATATTTT
TRBJ2-5 NA TRBD2 TRBV19 CASRGSSGEQETQYF TGTGCCAGTAGGGGTTCTAGCGGGGAGCAAGAGACCCAGTACTTC
TRBJ2-7 few TRBD2 TRBV27 CASSFRAGGTYEQYF TGTGCCAGCAGTTTTCGAGCGGGAGGGACCTACGAGCAGTACTTC
TRBJ1-5 NA NA TRBV3-1 CASSPYFRQPQHF TGTGCCAGCAGCCCCTACTTCAGACAGCCCCAGCATTTT
TRBJ1-6 many NA TRBV7-8 CASSLSSALGNSPLHF TGTGCCAGCAGCTTATCAAGCGCTTTGGGTAATTCACCCCTCCACTTT
TRBJ1-5 NA TRBD1 TRBV20-1 CSADDRATVQPQHF TGCAGTGCCGACGACAGGGCCACAGTTCAGCCCCAGCATTTT
TRBJ2-5 NA NA TRBV18 CASSPLADNQETQYF TGTGCCAGCTCACCCTTAGCGGACAACCAAGAGACCCAGTACTTC
TRBJ2-3 once NA TRBV14 CASSQEGRVRADTQYF TGTGCCAGCAGCCAAGAAGGAAGGGTGAGGGCAGATACGCAGTATTTT
TRBJ2-1 many TRBD2 TRBV28 CASNILAGGPYEQFF TGTGCCAGCAATATACTAGCGGGAGGGCCATATGAGCAGTTCTTC
TRBJ2-2 many NA TRBV19 CASSAQWTGELFF TGTGCCAGTAGTGCTCAGTGGACCGGGGAGCTGTTTTTT
TRBJ1-5 many NA TRBV7-2 CASSSDSFNQPQHF TGTGCCAGCAGCTCGGACAGCTTCAATCAGCCCCAGCATTTT
TRBJ2-7 few NA TRBV28 CASSFAEVGTYEQYF TGTGCCAGCAGTTTTGCGGAAGTAGGCACCTACGAGCAGTACTTC
TRBJ1-5 NA TRBD1 TRBV10-3 CAISDQGQGSQPQHF TGTGCCATCAGCGACCAAGGACAGGGGTCCCAGCCCCAGCATTTT
TRBJ1-1 once TRBD1 TRBV20-1 CSARPRQGARDVAFF TGCAGTGCCCGCCCTAGACAGGGGGCGCGAGATGTAGCTTTCTTT
TRBJ2-2 few NA TRBV9 CASSFRARDTGELFF TGTGCCAGCAGCTTTAGGGCTAGGGACACCGGGGAGCTGTTTTTT
TRBJ1-1 NA TRBD1 TRBV5-1 CASSPGQSTEAFF TGCGCCAGCAGCCCGGGACAGAGCACTGAAGCTTTCTTT
TRBJ1-2 NA NA TRBV4-1 CASSQPREALRYGYTF TGCGCCAGCAGCCAACCCAGAGAGGCTCTCCGCTATGGCTACACCTTC
TRBJ1-4 many NA TRBV4-1 CASTRGQPATNEKLFF TGCGCCAGCACCCGAGGACAGCCAGCAACTAATGAAAAACTGTTTTTT
TRBJ1-2 many TRBD1 TRBV6-5 CASKMTGDSYGYTF TGTGCCAGCAAAATGACAGGGGATTCCTATGGCTACACCTTC
TRBJ2-1 many NA TRBV11-3 CASSQDSIDNEQFF TGTGCCAGCAGCCAGGACTCGATCGACAATGAGCAGTTCTTC
TRBJ2-5 NA TRBD2 TRBV20-1 CSARDGSRAGGEETQYF TGCAGTGCTAGAGACGGGAGTCGAGCGGGGGGAGAAGAGACCCAGTACTTC
TRBJ2-7 many NA TRBV7-2 CASSPRWVAGYEQYF TGTGCCAGCAGCCCCCGCTGGGTAGCAGGGTACGAGCAGTACTTC